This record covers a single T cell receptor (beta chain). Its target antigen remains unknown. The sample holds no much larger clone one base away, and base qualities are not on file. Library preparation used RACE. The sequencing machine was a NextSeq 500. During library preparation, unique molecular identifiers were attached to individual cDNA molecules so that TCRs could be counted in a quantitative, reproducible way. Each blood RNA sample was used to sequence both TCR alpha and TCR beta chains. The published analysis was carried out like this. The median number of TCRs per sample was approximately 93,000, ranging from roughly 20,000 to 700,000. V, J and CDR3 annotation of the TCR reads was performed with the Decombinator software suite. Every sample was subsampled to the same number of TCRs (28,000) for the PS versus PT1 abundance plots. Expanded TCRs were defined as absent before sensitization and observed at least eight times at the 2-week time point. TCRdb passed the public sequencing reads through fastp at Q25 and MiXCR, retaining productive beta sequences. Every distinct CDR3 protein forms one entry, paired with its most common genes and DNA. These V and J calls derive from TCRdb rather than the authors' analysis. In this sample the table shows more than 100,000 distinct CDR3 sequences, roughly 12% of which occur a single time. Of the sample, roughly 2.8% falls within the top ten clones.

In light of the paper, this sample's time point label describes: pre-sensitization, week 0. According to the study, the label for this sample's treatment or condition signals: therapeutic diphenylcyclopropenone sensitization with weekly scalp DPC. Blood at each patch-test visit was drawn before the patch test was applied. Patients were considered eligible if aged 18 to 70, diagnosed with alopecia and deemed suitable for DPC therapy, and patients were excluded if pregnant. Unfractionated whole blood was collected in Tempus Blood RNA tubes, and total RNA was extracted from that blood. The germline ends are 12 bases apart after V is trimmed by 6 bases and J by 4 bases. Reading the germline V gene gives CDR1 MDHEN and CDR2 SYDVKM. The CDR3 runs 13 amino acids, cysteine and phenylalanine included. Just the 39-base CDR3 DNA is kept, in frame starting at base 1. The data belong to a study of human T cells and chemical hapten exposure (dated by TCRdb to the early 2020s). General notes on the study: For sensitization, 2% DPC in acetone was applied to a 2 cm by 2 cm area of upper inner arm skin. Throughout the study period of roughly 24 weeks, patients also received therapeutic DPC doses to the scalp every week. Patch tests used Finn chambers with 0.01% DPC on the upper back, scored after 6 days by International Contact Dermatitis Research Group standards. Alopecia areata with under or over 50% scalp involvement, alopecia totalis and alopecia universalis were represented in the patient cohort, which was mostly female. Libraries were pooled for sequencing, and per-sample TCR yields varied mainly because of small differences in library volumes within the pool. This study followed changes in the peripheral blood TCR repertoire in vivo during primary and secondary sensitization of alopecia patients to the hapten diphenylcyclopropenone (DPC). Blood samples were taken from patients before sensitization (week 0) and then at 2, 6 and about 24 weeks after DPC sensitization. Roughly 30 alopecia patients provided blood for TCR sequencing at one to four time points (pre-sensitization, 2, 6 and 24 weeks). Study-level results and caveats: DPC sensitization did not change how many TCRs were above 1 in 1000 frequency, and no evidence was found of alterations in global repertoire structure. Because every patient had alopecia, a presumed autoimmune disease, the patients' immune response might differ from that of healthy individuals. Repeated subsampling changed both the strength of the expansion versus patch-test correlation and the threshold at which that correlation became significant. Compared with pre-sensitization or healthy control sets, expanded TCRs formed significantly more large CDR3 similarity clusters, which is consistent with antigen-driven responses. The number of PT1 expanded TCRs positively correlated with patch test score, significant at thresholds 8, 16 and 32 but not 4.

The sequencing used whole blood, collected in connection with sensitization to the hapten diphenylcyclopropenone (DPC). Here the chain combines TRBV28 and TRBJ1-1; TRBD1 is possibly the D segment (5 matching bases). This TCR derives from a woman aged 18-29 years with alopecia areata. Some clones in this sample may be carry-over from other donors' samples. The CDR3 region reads CASRPQQATEAFF. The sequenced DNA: TGTGCCAGCAGACCTCAACAGGCCACTGAAGCTTTCTTT.